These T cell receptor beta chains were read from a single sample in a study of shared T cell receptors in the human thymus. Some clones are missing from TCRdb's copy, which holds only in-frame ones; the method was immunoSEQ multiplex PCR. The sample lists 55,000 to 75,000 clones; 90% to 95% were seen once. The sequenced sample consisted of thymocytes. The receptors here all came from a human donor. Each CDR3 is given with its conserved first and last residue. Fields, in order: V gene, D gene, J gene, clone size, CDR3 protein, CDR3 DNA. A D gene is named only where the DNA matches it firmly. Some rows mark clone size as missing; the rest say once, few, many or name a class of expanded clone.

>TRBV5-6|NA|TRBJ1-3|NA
CASSQDQGYSGNTIYF
TGTGCCAGCTCACAGGATCAGGGATACTCTGGAAACACCATATATTTT
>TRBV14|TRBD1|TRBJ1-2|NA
CASSQDPGQGTINYGYTF
TGTGCCAGCAGCCAGGACCCGGGACAGGGGACAATTAACTATGGCTACACCTTC
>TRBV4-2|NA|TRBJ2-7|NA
CASSQGVTGTGSYEQYF
TGTGCCAGCAGCCAAGGGGTAACAGGGACCGGATCCTACGAGCAGTACTTC
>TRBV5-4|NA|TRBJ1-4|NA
CASSLGQASEKLFF
TGTGCCAGCAGCCTGGGGCAGGCTAGTGAAAAACTGTTTTTT
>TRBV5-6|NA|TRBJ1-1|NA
CASSSIRDIAFF
TGTGCCAGCAGCTCCATCCGAGACATAGCTTTCTTT
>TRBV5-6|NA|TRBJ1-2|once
CASSLGWGTNYGYTF
TGTGCCAGCAGCTTGGGGTGGGGGACTAACTATGGCTACACCTTC
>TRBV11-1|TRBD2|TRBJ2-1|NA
CASSFAGTNYNEQFF
TGTGCCAGCAGCTTTGCGGGGACTAACTACAATGAGCAGTTCTTC
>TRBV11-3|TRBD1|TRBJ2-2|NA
CASSTTPGTGGPGELFF
TGTGCCAGCAGCACCACCCCCGGGACAGGAGGCCCCGGGGAGCTGTTTTTT
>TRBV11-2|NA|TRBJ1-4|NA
CASSFRALATNEKLFF
TGTGCCAGCAGCTTCAGGGCTTTGGCAACTAATGAAAAACTGTTTTTT
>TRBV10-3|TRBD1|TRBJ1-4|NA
CAISSGQTNEKLFF
TGTGCCATCAGTTCGGGACAGACTAATGAAAAACTGTTTTTT
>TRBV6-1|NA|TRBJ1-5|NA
CARIQGNSNQPQHF
TGTGCCAGAATCCAGGGTAATAGCAATCAGCCCCAGCATTTT
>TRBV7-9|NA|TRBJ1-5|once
CASSLEENDSNQPQHF
TGTGCCAGCAGCTTAGAGGAAAACGATAGCAATCAGCCCCAGCATTTT
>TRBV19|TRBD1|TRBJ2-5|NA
CASSLNLYRDRGQETQYF
TGTGCCAGTAGTCTTAATCTTTACCGGGACAGGGGACAAGAGACCCAGTACTTC
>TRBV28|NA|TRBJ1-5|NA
CATHALERVPQHF
TGTGCCACACATGCCCTAGAAAGAGTACCCCAGCATTTT
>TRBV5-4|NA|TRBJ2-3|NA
CASLDSHGQYF
TGTGCCAGCCTTGACTCCCATGGGCAGTATTTT
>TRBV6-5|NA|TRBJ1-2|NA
CASTPQAPYGYTF
TGTGCCAGCACTCCACAGGCCCCCTATGGCTACACCTTC
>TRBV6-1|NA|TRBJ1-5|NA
CASSEKRRSRRGNQPQHF
TGTGCCAGCAGTGAAAAAAGAAGGTCTAGGAGGGGCAATCAGCCCCAGCATTTT
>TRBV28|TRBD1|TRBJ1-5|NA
CASSWRSKRQGTNQPQHF
TGTGCCAGCAGCTGGCGCTCCAAACGACAGGGCACAAATCAGCCCCAGCATTTT
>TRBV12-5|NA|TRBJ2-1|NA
CASAIDLGHNEQFF
TGTGCTAGTGCCATTGACCTGGGACACAATGAGCAGTTCTTC
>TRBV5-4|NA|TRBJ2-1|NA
CASSLGGDSYNEQFF
TGTGCCAGCAGCTTGGGGGGGGACAGCTACAATGAGCAGTTCTTC
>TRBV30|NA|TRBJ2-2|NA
CAWSPGTGELFF
TGTGCCTGGAGTCCAGGCACCGGGGAGCTGTTTTTT
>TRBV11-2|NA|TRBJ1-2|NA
CASSLEKVATEIYGYTF
TGTGCCAGCAGCTTAGAGAAGGTGGCGACAGAGATTTATGGCTACACCTTC
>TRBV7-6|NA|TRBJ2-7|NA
CASSLDAVATTYEQYF
TGTGCCAGCAGCTTAGATGCAGTGGCCACGACCTACGAGCAGTACTTC
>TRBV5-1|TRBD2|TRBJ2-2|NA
CASSLKTSGGEPINQNTGELFF
TGCGCCAGCAGCTTAAAGACTAGCGGGGGGGAACCGATAAACCAGAACACCGGGGAGCTGTTTTTT
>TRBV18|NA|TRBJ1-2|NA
CVRGPRYYGYTF
TGTGTTCGTGGGCCCCGGTACTATGGCTACACCTTC
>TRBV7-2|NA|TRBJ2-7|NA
CASSSSGTTYEQYF
TGTGCCAGCAGCTCCTCCGGGACGACCTACGAGCAGTACTTC
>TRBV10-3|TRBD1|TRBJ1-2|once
CAISTTPLRTGWHGYTF
TGTGCCATCAGTACCACTCCCCTCCGGACAGGTTGGCATGGCTACACCTTC
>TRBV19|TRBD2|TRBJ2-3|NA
CASTYRVAGGLTDTQYF
TGTGCCAGTACCTATCGGGTAGCGGGGGGGCTCACAGATACGCAGTATTTT
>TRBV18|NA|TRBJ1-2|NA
CASSRGLRYGYTF
TGTGCCAGCTCACGGGGGTTGAGGTATGGCTACACCTTC
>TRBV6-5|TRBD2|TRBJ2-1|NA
CASRRGAYLEQFF
TGTGCCAGCAGGCGGGGGGCATACTTAGAGCAGTTCTTC